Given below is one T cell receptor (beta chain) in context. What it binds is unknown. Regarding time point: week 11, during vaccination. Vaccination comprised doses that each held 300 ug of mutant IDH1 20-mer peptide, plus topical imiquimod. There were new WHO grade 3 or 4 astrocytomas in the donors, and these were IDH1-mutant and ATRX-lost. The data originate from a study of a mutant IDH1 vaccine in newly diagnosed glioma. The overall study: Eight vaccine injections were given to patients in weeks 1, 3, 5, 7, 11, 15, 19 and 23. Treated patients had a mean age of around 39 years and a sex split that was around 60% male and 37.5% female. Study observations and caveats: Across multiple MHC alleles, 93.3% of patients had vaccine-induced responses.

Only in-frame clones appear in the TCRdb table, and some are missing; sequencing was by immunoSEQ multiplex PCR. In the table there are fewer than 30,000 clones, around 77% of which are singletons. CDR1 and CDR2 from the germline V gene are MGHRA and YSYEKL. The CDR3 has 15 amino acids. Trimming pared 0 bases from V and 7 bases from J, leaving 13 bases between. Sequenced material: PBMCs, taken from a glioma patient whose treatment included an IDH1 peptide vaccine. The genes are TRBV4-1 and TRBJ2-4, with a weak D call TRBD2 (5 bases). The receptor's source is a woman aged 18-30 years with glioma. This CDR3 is CASSQDNTAGNIQYF. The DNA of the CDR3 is TGCGCCAGCAGCCAAGACAATACGGCGGGTAACATTCAGTACTTC.